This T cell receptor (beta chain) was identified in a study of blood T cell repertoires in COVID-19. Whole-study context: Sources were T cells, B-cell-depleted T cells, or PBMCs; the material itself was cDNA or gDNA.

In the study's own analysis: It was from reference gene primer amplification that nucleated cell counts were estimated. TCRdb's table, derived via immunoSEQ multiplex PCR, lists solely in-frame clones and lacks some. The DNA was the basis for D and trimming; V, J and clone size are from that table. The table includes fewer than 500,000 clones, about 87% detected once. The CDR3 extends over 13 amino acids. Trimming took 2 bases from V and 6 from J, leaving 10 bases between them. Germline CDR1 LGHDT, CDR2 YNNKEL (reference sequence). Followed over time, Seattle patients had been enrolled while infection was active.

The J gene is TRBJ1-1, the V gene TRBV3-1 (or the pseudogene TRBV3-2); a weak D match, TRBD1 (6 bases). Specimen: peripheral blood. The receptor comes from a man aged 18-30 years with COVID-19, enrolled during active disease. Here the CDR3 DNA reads TGTGCCAGCAGCCAACGGGGGGGCGCTGAAGCTTTCTTT. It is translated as CASSQRGGAEAFF.